A selection of T cell receptor beta chains follows, all from one sample in a study of T-cell memory formation after mild COVID-19. TCRdb fed the 5' RACE reads into MiXCR, producing one record per CDR3 protein. The table records roughly 480,000 distinct CDR3 sequences, approximately 23% of them present only once. The sample taken for sequencing was PBMCs or a T cell subset sorted from them (not recorded which). The receptors come from an adult woman who had mild COVID-19 (a few samples of this study predate the infection). Cell type and time point are not known. Each CDR3 is given with its conserved first and last residue.

j_call: TRBJ2-7; v_call: TRBV10-3; cdr3_aa: CAISESMQTYEQYF
j_call: TRBJ2-1; v_call: TRBV24-1; cdr3_aa: CAIGTGVSYNEQFF
j_call: TRBJ2-1; v_call: TRBV11-3; cdr3_aa: CASSPYETSGTDYNEQFF
j_call: TRBJ2-3; v_call: TRBV12-3/TRBV12-4; cdr3_aa: CASTLGSNTDTQYF
j_call: TRBJ2-7; v_call: TRBV18; cdr3_aa: CASSPAGIIYEQYF
j_call: TRBJ2-3; v_call: TRBV14; cdr3_aa: CASSQVGGPTDTQYF
j_call: TRBJ2-4; v_call: TRBV6-6; cdr3_aa: CASSSMDRVANIQYF
j_call: TRBJ2-3; v_call: TRBV7-9; cdr3_aa: CASSVGLAGNTDTQYF
j_call: TRBJ2-3; v_call: TRBV12-3/TRBV12-4; cdr3_aa: CASKPGTSGTDTQYF
j_call: TRBJ1-1; v_call: TRBV7-9; cdr3_aa: CASSRLQGQGSAEAFF
j_call: TRBJ2-4; v_call: TRBV11-3; cdr3_aa: CASSYGQLDIQYF
j_call: TRBJ1-2; v_call: TRBV20-1; cdr3_aa: CSARISVTGGSTGYGYTF
j_call: TRBJ1-1; v_call: TRBV5-1; cdr3_aa: CASSFGADSTEAFF
j_call: TRBJ2-1; v_call: TRBV12-3/TRBV12-4; cdr3_aa: CASSLTGWILNEQFF
j_call: TRBJ2-2; v_call: TRBV5-1; cdr3_aa: CASSRDGKGPNTGELFF
j_call: TRBJ1-1; v_call: TRBV10-3; cdr3_aa: CAITDVEGPEAFF
j_call: TRBJ2-3; v_call: TRBV2; cdr3_aa: CASSEARGSTDTQYF
j_call: TRBJ1-1; v_call: TRBV5-4; cdr3_aa: CASRLYRDTEAFF
j_call: TRBJ1-1; v_call: TRBV20-1; cdr3_aa: CSARHLWNTEAFF
j_call: TRBJ2-5; v_call: TRBV12-3/TRBV12-4; cdr3_aa: CASTKGAVETQYF
j_call: TRBJ1-5; v_call: TRBV9; cdr3_aa: CASSVGNQPQHF
j_call: TRBJ2-2; v_call: TRBV5-6; cdr3_aa: CASSLVRDPGELFF
j_call: TRBJ2-2; v_call: TRBV3-1; cdr3_aa: CASSRRTGELFF
j_call: TRBJ2-5; v_call: TRBV5-1; cdr3_aa: CASKDQRGQETQYF
j_call: TRBJ2-7; v_call: TRBV12-3/TRBV12-4; cdr3_aa: CASSSNARGLAYEQYF
j_call: TRBJ2-7; v_call: TRBV5-1; cdr3_aa: CASSAPPLTYEQYF
j_call: TRBJ2-6; v_call: TRBV6-2/TRBV6-3; cdr3_aa: CASSYSMNRHSGANVLTF
j_call: TRBJ1-6; v_call: TRBV5-1; cdr3_aa: CASSLLTGDSPLHF
j_call: TRBJ2-5; v_call: TRBV29-1; cdr3_aa: CSVEGPLAGGWETQYF
j_call: TRBJ1-1; v_call: TRBV7-9; cdr3_aa: CASSLANRLNTEAFF
j_call: TRBJ2-1; v_call: TRBV9; cdr3_aa: CASSDNTGTAANEQFF
j_call: TRBJ2-7; v_call: TRBV9; cdr3_aa: CASSASPTSSYEQYF
j_call: TRBJ2-1; v_call: TRBV19; cdr3_aa: CASSINSGDWSYNEQFF
j_call: TRBJ1-1; v_call: TRBV29-1; cdr3_aa: CSVSETEAFF
j_call: TRBJ1-2; v_call: TRBV3-1; cdr3_aa: CASSQIWGQGNTF
j_call: TRBJ2-7; v_call: TRBV4-1; cdr3_aa: CASSQPFTGASYEQYF
j_call: TRBJ2-5; v_call: TRBV11-2; cdr3_aa: CASSLGGLGKYF
j_call: TRBJ2-1; v_call: TRBV2; cdr3_aa: CASSRGRQGVSNEQFF
j_call: TRBJ2-1; v_call: TRBV5-1; cdr3_aa: CASSTTSGGSYNEQFF
j_call: TRBJ2-7; v_call: TRBV15; cdr3_aa: CATSSWGGGSYEQYF
j_call: TRBJ2-3; v_call: TRBV24-1; cdr3_aa: CATSDLRSGGDTDTQYF
j_call: TRBJ2-1; v_call: TRBV20-1; cdr3_aa: CSAPISYEQFF
j_call: TRBJ1-3; v_call: TRBV11-2; cdr3_aa: CASSARQGLTGNTIYF
j_call: TRBJ1-1; v_call: TRBV29-1; cdr3_aa: CSVRTGGGGNTEAFF
j_call: TRBJ2-5; v_call: TRBV5-1; cdr3_aa: CASNERGSAGETQYF
j_call: TRBJ2-1; v_call: TRBV7-9; cdr3_aa: CASSLSGGLAIPYNEQFF
j_call: TRBJ2-3; v_call: TRBV12-3/TRBV12-4; cdr3_aa: CASSLARTSGGKTDTQYF
j_call: TRBJ1-4; v_call: TRBV10-3; cdr3_aa: CAISEQGPNEKLFF
j_call: TRBJ2-2; v_call: TRBV28; cdr3_aa: CASSLTGWTAGELFF
j_call: TRBJ1-1; v_call: TRBV12-3/TRBV12-4; cdr3_aa: CASSDQSPEAFF
j_call: TRBJ2-7; v_call: TRBV7-7; cdr3_aa: CASSSDRAPYEQYF
j_call: TRBJ1-2; v_call: TRBV5-1; cdr3_aa: CASSLSQSYGYTF
j_call: TRBJ2-2; v_call: TRBV15; cdr3_aa: CATSREAGGLNTGELFF
j_call: TRBJ1-1; v_call: TRBV12-3/TRBV12-4; cdr3_aa: CASSLIQLNTEAFF
j_call: TRBJ1-5; v_call: TRBV12-3/TRBV12-4; cdr3_aa: CASSRGGQPQHF
j_call: TRBJ2-7; v_call: TRBV7-9; cdr3_aa: CASITTSGASYEQYF
j_call: TRBJ2-7; v_call: TRBV4-1; cdr3_aa: CASSQDMDYEQYF